These 26 T cell receptor beta chains were all obtained from the same sample, sequenced in a study of blood T cell repertoires in COVID-19. The protocol was immunoSEQ multiplex PCR, while the TCRdb copy is restricted to in-frame clones and leaves out a portion. This table has roughly 97,000 clones, 90% to 95% appearing once. The sequencing sample was made of peripheral blood. Receptors originate from a human donor in a cohort sampled during active COVID-19.

V and J are TRBV27 and TRBJ1-1; no clear D. V lost 4 bases and J 0 bases, leaving 9 bases between the germline ends. This CDR3 contains 14 residues. Germline values: CDR1 MNHEY, CDR2 SMNVEV (reference sequence). The CDR3 here is CASSSGVLNTEAFF. The CDR3 coding sequence is TGTGCCAGCAGTTCCGGGGTACTGAACACTGAAGCTTTCTTT.

CDR3 protein: CASSYARVEQYF. The CDR3 nucleotides are TGTGCCAGCAGTTATGCGCGGGTCGAGCAGTACTTC. The chain recombines TRBV6-2 or TRBV6-3 with TRBJ2-7; perhaps TRBD2 as D (5 bases). The V end was cut by 3 bases, the J end by 6 bases, with 9 bases between. Germline V gene lookup returns CDR1 MNHEY and CDR2 SVGEGT. This CDR3 is 12 amino acids long.

This clone has just a few counts. The chain is built from TRBV7-9 and TRBJ2-2; perhaps TRBD2 as D (6 bases). There are 13 residues in the CDR3. The V end lost 5 bases, the J end lost 7 bases, and 11 bases lay between the germline ends. CDR1 is SEHNR and CDR2 is FQNEAQ in the germline V gene (reference sequence). The CDR3 region is CASSPGSIGELFF. The CDR3 nucleotides are TGTGCCAGCAGCCCCGGGAGTATCGGGGAGCTGTTTTTT.

The chain couples TRBV29-1 to TRBJ1-2, with 10 nucleotides matching TRBD1. The V gene's germline CDR1 is SQVTM and CDR2 ANQGSEA. The CDR3 contains 14 residues. V trimming: 3 bases; J trimming: 4 bases; junction bases outside the gene matches: 5. The CDR3 region is CSVEGTGDSYGYTF. The CDR3 DNA sequence: TGCAGCGTTGAGGGGACAGGGGACAGCTATGGCTACACCTTC. The whole variable domain, remainder taken from reference TRBV29-1 and TRBJ1-2, is SAVISQKPSRDICQRGTSLTIQCQVDSQVTMMFWYRQQPGQSLTLIATANQGSEATYESGFVIDKFPISRPNLTFSTLTVSNMSPEDSSIYLCSVEGTGDSYGYTFGSGTRLTVV.

The chain combines TRBV28 with TRBJ1-5; tentative D call: TRBD1 (6 bases). This CDR3 has 12 amino acids. The ends were cut back, 7 bases at V and 6 bases at J, with 10 bases in the middle. Germline CDR1 reads MDHEN; CDR2 reads SYDVKM. The CDR3 coding sequence is TGTGCCAGCAATACAGGGAGTCAGCCCCAGCATTTT. As protein: CASNTGSQPQHF. Variable domain in full (rest from reference TRBV28 and TRBJ1-5): DVKVTQSSRYLVKRTGEKVFLECVQDMDHENMFWYRQDPGLGLRLIYFSYDVKMKEKGDIPEGYSVSREKKERFSLILESASTNQTSMYLCASNTGSQPQHFGDGTRLSIL.

V is TRBV18 and J is TRBJ1-1; 8 bases are a match to TRBD1. Looked up from germline, CDR1 is KGHSH and CDR2 is LQKENI. The J segment lost 5 bases and the V segment lost 3 bases, leaving 5 bases of the junction unmatched. The CDR3 length is 14 residues. CDR3 residues: CASSPARGRTEAFF. The CDR3 coding sequence is TGTGCCAGCTCACCCGCCAGGGGGCGAACTGAAGCTTTCTTT.

V usage is TRBV18 and J usage is TRBJ2-2; the match to TRBD2 covers 11 bases. CDR1 and CDR2 (germline): KGHSH, LQKENI. The V gene end was trimmed by 6 bases and the J gene end by 5 bases; junction bases not matched to a gene: 2. The CDR3 extends over 14 amino acids. CDR3 protein: CASSPSGRTGELFF. The CDR3 bases are TGTGCCAGCTCCCCTAGCGGGAGGACCGGGGAGCTGTTTTTT.

This chain links TRBV5-5 with TRBJ2-3, with a possible D match to TRBD1 (6 bases). V was shortened by 5 bases and J by 2 bases, with 12 bases between the two germline ends. The CDR3 runs 14 residues. Germline V gene data show CDR1 as SGHKS and CDR2 as YYEKEE (reference sequence). The CDR3 DNA is TGTGCCAGCAGTCTGGACAGATTCACAGATACGCAGTATTTT. It encodes CASSLDRFTDTQYF.

V usage is TRBV7-8 and J usage is TRBJ2-1, with 8 bases fitting TRBD2. Per germline, CDR1 SGHVS and CDR2 FQNEAQ. Losses at the gene ends were 3 bases for V and 5 bases for J; bases not matched to a gene: 9. This CDR3 is built from 16 residues. In DNA form, the CDR3 reads TGTGCCAGCAGCTTGCGGGGCGGGAGGCAGGACAATGAGCAGTTCTTC. Protein sequence: CASSLRGGRQDNEQFF.

This chain links TRBV27 with TRBJ2-1, with TRBD1 matching 10 bases. With V trimmed by 4 bases and J by 8 bases, 8 bases remained unmatched. The length of the CDR3 is 15 residues. CDR1 and CDR2 (germline): MNHEY, SMNVEV (reference sequence). The CDR3 loop reads CASSSRDRGLDEQFF. The CDR3, as DNA: TGTGCCAGCAGTTCCCGGGACAGGGGATTGGATGAGCAGTTCTTC.

This CDR3 reads CASSLSGQGTDTQYF. CDR3 in DNA: TGCGCCAGCAGCTTGTCGGGACAGGGCACAGATACGCAGTATTTT. The chain is built from TRBV5-1 and TRBJ2-3; the match to TRBD1 covers 8 bases. There are 15 residues in the CDR3. CDR1 SGHRS and CDR2 YFSETQ come from the germline V gene. Germline trimming cut 1 base from V and 1 base from J; bases unmatched to any gene: 2.

V usage is TRBV5-6 and J usage is TRBJ2-3; TRBD1 matches 7 bases. Germline CDR1 SGHDT, CDR2 YYEEEE. The CDR3 is 16 amino acids. After removal of 0 bases from V and 1 base from J, the junction contained 5 bases not matched to a gene. CDR3 residues: CASSLGGGFGTDTQYF. The CDR3, as DNA: TGTGCCAGCAGCTTGGGAGGGGGCTTTGGCACAGATACGCAGTATTTT.

The chain has TRBV6-2 or TRBV6-3 and TRBJ2-2; 11 bases match TRBD1. Trimming removed 4 bases from V and 5 bases from J; junction bases left unmatched: 3. The CDR3 extends over 15 amino acids. Germline CDR1 and CDR2: MNHEY and SVGEGT. The CDR3, as DNA: TGTGCCAGCAGTTCGGGGACAGGGGGGACCGGGGAGCTGTTTTTT. It codes for CASSSGTGGTGELFF.

Comment on this clone: A junction boundary mismatches the germline segment, possibly from a read error. The gene calls are TRBV10-1 and TRBJ2-2, with 12 bases aligning to TRBD1. The germline CDR1 and CDR2 sequences are WNHNN and SYGVQD (reference sequence). CDR3 size: 18 residues. The CDR3 here is CASVRDRGRGTCDRGAVF. The CDR3 nucleotides read TGCGCCAGCGTCCGGGACAGGGGGCGCGGGACTTGTGACCGGGGAGCTGTTTTT.

The chain employs TRBV9 and TRBJ2-2; 7 bases fit TRBD1. Germline values: CDR1 SGDLS, CDR2 YYNGEE. Trimming removed 0 bases from V and 7 bases from J; junction bases left unmatched: 6. The CDR3 covers 15 residues. The CDR3 here is CASSVGQGQYGELFF. The CDR3 DNA reads TGTGCCAGCAGCGTAGGACAGGGCCAATACGGGGAGCTGTTTTTT. The entire variable domain, with the rest obtained from reference TRBV9 and TRBJ2-2, is as follows: DSGVTQTPKHLITATGQRVTLRCSPRSGDLSVYWYQQSLDQGLQFLIQYYNGEERAKGNILERFSAQQFPDLHSELNLSSLELGDSALYFCASSVGQGQYGELFFGEGSRLTVL.

This chain uses TRBV10-2 with TRBJ2-1; 9 bases map to TRBD2. Germline V CDR1 and CDR2: WSHSY, SAAADI. V shed 4 bases, J shed 3 bases, and the junction held 7 bases outside the gene matches. CDR3 length: 16 amino acids. The CDR3 DNA reads TGCGCCAGCAGTGGTGGGACTAGCAGACACTACAATGAGCAGTTCTTC. Amino acids: CASSGGTSRHYNEQFF.

The chain combines TRBV27 with TRBJ2-4; 7 positions agree with TRBD2. The germline gives CDR1 MNHEY, CDR2 SMNVEV (reference sequence). Germline trimming cut 5 bases from V and 9 bases from J; bases unmatched to any gene: 4. The CDR3 has 12 residues. CDR3 sequence reads: CASSPPGGIQYF. CDR3 coding DNA: TGTGCCAGCAGTCCCCCGGGGGGCATTCAGTACTTC.

The chain links TRBV11-2 to TRBJ1-6, with 9 bases identical to TRBD1. The V gene end was trimmed by 3 bases and the J gene end by 10 bases; junction bases not matched to a gene: 4. Germline V gives CDR1 SGHAT, CDR2 FQNNGV. CDR3 length: 14 amino acids. CDR3 loop: CASSLGQGKSPLHF. Here the CDR3 DNA reads TGTGCCAGCAGCTTGGGACAGGGTAAATCACCCCTCCACTTT.

This clone came up once. This sequence joins TRBV28 and TRBJ2-7, with 9 positions matching TRBD1. Germline CDR1 reads MDHEN; CDR2 reads SYDVKM. The CDR3 runs to 15 residues. J was trimmed by 4 bases and V by 5 bases; bases with no gene match: 9. CDR3 residues: CASSPPGTGRYEQYF. CDR3 nucleotides: TGTGCCAGCAGTCCCCCCGGGACAGGGAGGTACGAGCAGTACTTC.

The chain combines TRBV6-5 with TRBJ2-7, with TRBD2 as a possible D gene (7 bases). Per the germline V gene, CDR1 is MNHEY and CDR2 is SVGAGI. V was cut by 0 bases and J by 3 bases, with 12 bases left in between. The length of the CDR3 is 15 residues. The CDR3 spells CASSYSRGGLYEQYF. The DNA of the CDR3 is TGTGCCAGCAGTTACTCTAGGGGGGGTCTCTACGAGCAGTACTTC.

J is TRBJ1-1 and V is TRBV7-9; D remains ambiguous. The CDR3 totals 11 residues. Trimming took off 2 bases at V and 8 bases at J, with 6 bases between the two ends. Germline CDR1 reads SEHNR; CDR2 reads FQNEAQ (reference sequence). The DNA for the CDR3 is TGTGCCAGCAGCTTAATACAGGAAGCTTTCTTT. Translated: CASSLIQEAFF.

The chain employs TRBV2 and TRBJ1-5; D unclear. Trimming shortened V by 1 base and J by 6 bases, and 13 bases separated the two germline ends. Germline V gene data show CDR1 as SNHLY and CDR2 as FYNNEI. The CDR3 runs to 15 residues. The CDR3 is CASSEESPRLQPQHF. CDR3 nucleotide sequence: TGTGCCAGCAGTGAAGAGTCCCCCAGGCTTCAGCCCCAGCATTTT.

The V call is TRBV6-5, the J call TRBJ2-7; maybe TRBD1 (6 bases). CDR3 size: 13 residues. The germline V gene has CDR1 MNHEY and CDR2 SVGAGI. Trimming left V 8 bases short and J 3 bases short, with 14 bases between. CDR3 DNA: TGTGCCAGCCGCAAGTCGACAGGCTACGAGCAGTACTTC. Protein: CASRKSTGYEQYF.

J is TRBJ1-5 and V is TRBV28; maybe TRBD1 (5 bases). Trimming took off 3 bases at V and 6 bases at J, with 9 bases between the two ends. Germline lookup yields CDR1 MDHEN and CDR2 SYDVKM. The CDR3 runs 13 residues. CDR3 sequence: CASSFGGPQPQHF. CDR3 DNA sequence: TGTGCCAGCAGTTTCGGGGGACCTCAGCCCCAGCATTTT.

This rearrangement joins TRBV5-5 to TRBJ1-2, with D possibly TRBD1 on 5 matching bases. The V end lost 1 base, the J end lost 8 bases, and 21 bases lay between the germline ends. CDR3 size: 16 residues. CDR1 and CDR2 from the germline V gene are SGHKS and YYEKEE (reference sequence). This CDR3 reads CASSLPGDWEARGYTF. Written as DNA, the CDR3 is TGTGCCAGCAGCTTGCCTGGGGACTGGGAGGCAAGAGGCTACACCTTC.

The table lists this clone with a count of one. The J gene is TRBJ2-7, the V gene TRBV6-6; weak D call: TRBD2 (6 bases). Per germline, CDR1 MNHNY and CDR2 SVGAGI (reference sequence). The V gene lost 5 bases and the J gene lost 7 bases, with 15 bases spanning the gap. The CDR3 is made up of 13 amino acids. Here the CDR3 reads CASSPGVVREQYF. For the CDR3, the DNA is TGTGCCAGCAGTCCGGGGGTGGTGAGGGAGCAGTACTTC.